Listed below are T cell receptor beta chains from one sample, sequenced in a study of blood T cell repertoires in COVID-19. Using immunoSEQ multiplex PCR, the repertoire was profiled, and TCRdb retains in-frame clones only, with some absent. Of 150,000 to 200,000 clones in the sample, around 80% were seen once. The sample comprised PBMCs or T cells enriched from blood (not recorded which). The receptor set was obtained from a woman aged 55-75 years who had recovered from COVID-19. Each CDR3 is given without its conserved first and last residue. Expanded clones get a size class; other rows say once, few or many, or leave the size out.

CDR3 protein: ASSLGSAGKGTDTQY; clone size: .; CDR3 length: 15; J gene: TRBJ2-3; V gene: TRBV5-1
CDR3 protein: ASSPPGRGGGEQF; clone size: .; CDR3 length: 13; J gene: TRBJ2-1; V gene: TRBV6-6
CDR3 protein: ASSLVGGGGGQPQH; clone size: few; CDR3 length: 14; J gene: TRBJ1-5; V gene: TRBV7-2
CDR3 protein: ATSRFREDTDTQY; clone size: once; CDR3 length: 13; J gene: TRBJ2-3; V gene: TRBV15
CDR3 protein: ATMASGLPEGEAF; clone size: .; CDR3 length: 13; J gene: TRBJ1-1; V gene: TRBV24-1
CDR3 protein: ASSQLLYSGNTIY; clone size: few; CDR3 length: 13; J gene: TRBJ1-3; V gene: TRBV28
CDR3 protein: ASSFREGYEQY; clone size: .; CDR3 length: 11; J gene: TRBJ2-7; V gene: TRBV12-3/TRBV12-4
CDR3 protein: ASSLLQGETQY; clone size: .; CDR3 length: 11; J gene: TRBJ2-5; V gene: TRBV18
CDR3 protein: ASSFVMGGNQPQH; clone size: .; CDR3 length: 13; J gene: TRBJ1-5; V gene: TRBV27
CDR3 protein: ASSYNDLSLTGELF; clone size: .; CDR3 length: 14; J gene: TRBJ2-2; V gene: TRBV5-1
CDR3 protein: ASSPLLGETEAF; clone size: .; CDR3 length: 12; J gene: TRBJ1-1; V gene: TRBV18
CDR3 protein: ASSLPTQRLNTEAF; clone size: .; CDR3 length: 14; J gene: TRBJ1-1; V gene: TRBV5-5
CDR3 protein: ASSLVGRDSNYGYT; clone size: .; CDR3 length: 14; J gene: TRBJ1-2; V gene: TRBV7-9
CDR3 protein: ASSFRQGGGYT; clone size: .; CDR3 length: 11; J gene: TRBJ1-2; V gene: TRBV12-3/TRBV12-4
CDR3 protein: ASSHAGTLQPQH; clone size: .; CDR3 length: 12; J gene: TRBJ1-5; V gene: TRBV6-5
CDR3 protein: ASSSRVESTDTQY; clone size: .; CDR3 length: 13; J gene: TRBJ2-3; V gene: TRBV5-4
CDR3 protein: AWSRRDSNYGYT; clone size: .; CDR3 length: 12; J gene: TRBJ1-2; V gene: TRBV30
CDR3 protein: ASSPKLAGGYNEQF; clone size: few; CDR3 length: 14; J gene: TRBJ2-1; V gene: TRBV7-2
CDR3 protein: ASSLAGGQGGELF; clone size: .; CDR3 length: 13; J gene: TRBJ2-2; V gene: TRBV5-1
CDR3 protein: ASSHRGFGANVLT; clone size: .; CDR3 length: 13; J gene: TRBJ2-6; V gene: TRBV11-1
CDR3 protein: TSSQPGRTDTQY; clone size: .; CDR3 length: 12; J gene: TRBJ2-3; V gene: TRBV1
CDR3 protein: SHRLRNGYT; clone size: .; CDR3 length: 9; J gene: TRBJ1-2; V gene: TRBV20-1
CDR3 protein: SASSTSNQPQH; clone size: .; CDR3 length: 11; J gene: TRBJ1-5; V gene: TRBV20-1
CDR3 protein: ASSLYYNEQF; clone size: .; CDR3 length: 10; J gene: TRBJ2-1; V gene: TRBV10-2
CDR3 protein: ASSLMRQGLGDTQY; clone size: .; CDR3 length: 14; J gene: TRBJ2-3; V gene: TRBV5-1
CDR3 protein: ASSFPGQNSYEQY; clone size: .; CDR3 length: 13; J gene: TRBJ2-7; V gene: TRBV5-1
CDR3 protein: ASAGGNGDTEAF; clone size: .; CDR3 length: 12; J gene: TRBJ1-1; V gene: TRBV5-1
CDR3 protein: ASTLSDNSPLH; clone size: .; CDR3 length: 11; J gene: TRBJ1-6; V gene: TRBV12-3/TRBV12-4
CDR3 protein: ASSPRASGGRGTQY; clone size: once; CDR3 length: 14; J gene: TRBJ2-5; V gene: TRBV3-1/TRBV3-2
CDR3 protein: ASSEVLATYEQY; clone size: .; CDR3 length: 12; J gene: TRBJ2-7; V gene: TRBV2
CDR3 protein: ASSIDAGGRYNEQF; clone size: few; CDR3 length: 14; J gene: TRBJ2-1; V gene: TRBV19
CDR3 protein: ASSLGVGVAVGYNEQF; clone size: few; CDR3 length: 16; J gene: TRBJ2-1; V gene: TRBV7-8
CDR3 protein: ASSHRETQY; clone size: .; CDR3 length: 9; J gene: TRBJ2-5; V gene: TRBV3-1/TRBV3-2
CDR3 protein: ASSPRTGGRDIQY; clone size: .; CDR3 length: 13; J gene: TRBJ2-4; V gene: TRBV4-1
CDR3 protein: ASSALAGDGELF; clone size: .; CDR3 length: 12; J gene: TRBJ2-2; V gene: TRBV2
CDR3 protein: ASSVAGTGAYNGYT; clone size: .; CDR3 length: 14; J gene: TRBJ1-2; V gene: TRBV9
CDR3 protein: SVEGSSYNEQF; clone size: .; CDR3 length: 11; J gene: TRBJ2-1; V gene: TRBV29-1
CDR3 protein: ASRFQEGRVYT; clone size: .; CDR3 length: 11; J gene: TRBJ1-2; V gene: TRBV6-5
CDR3 protein: ASSYSNPGHGYT; clone size: .; CDR3 length: 12; J gene: TRBJ1-2; V gene: TRBV6-5